These 28 T cell receptor beta chains were all obtained from the same sample, sequenced in a study of T cell changes during pregnancy in multiple sclerosis. Profiled with immunoSEQ multiplex PCR; TCRdb holds only in-frame clones, not every one. The data hold 70,000 to 90,000 clones, with 90% to 95% observed a single time. The starting material was peripheral blood, obtained in the first trimester of pregnancy. All receptors come from a female donor with multiple sclerosis, enrolled in a pregnancy study.

The rearrangement uses TRBV7-6 and TRBJ2-7; D unresolved. The CDR3 totals 12 residues. CDR1 is SGHVS, CDR2 FNYEAQ, per germline. Between the trimmed V and J ends, which lost 5 bases and 3 bases, there was a span of 8 bases. CDR3 amino acids: CASSPNVYEQYF. In DNA form, the CDR3 reads TGTGCCAGCAGCCCCAATGTCTACGAGCAGTACTTC. The full variable domain, rest sourced from reference TRBV7-6 and TRBJ2-7, is GAGVSQSPRYKVTKRGQDVALRCDPISGHVSLYWYRQALGQGPEFLTYFNYEAQQDKSGLPNDRFSAERPEGSISTLTIQRTEQRDSAMYRCASSPNVYEQYFGPGTRLTVT.

This sequence joins TRBV6-4 and TRBJ2-3; D is perhaps TRBD2 (5 bases). This CDR3 comprises 13 residues. Trimming took 3 bases from V and 1 from J, leaving 5 bases between them. The germline V gene encodes CDR1 MRHNA and CDR2 SNTAGT. The CDR3 bases are TGTGCCAGCAGTGAGCGGGGCACAGATACGCAGTATTTT. Amino acid sequence: CASSERGTDTQYF.

The chain carries TRBV6-5 and TRBJ2-7; unclear D gene. From germline, CDR1 is MNHEY and CDR2 SVGAGI. There are 14 residues in the CDR3. With 2 bases removed from V and 2 bases from J, the gap between germline ends came to 10 bases. The CDR3 is CASSYEAFTYEQYF. CDR3 nucleotides: TGTGCCAGCAGTTACGAAGCGTTTACCTACGAGCAGTACTTC.

The rearrangement joins TRBV7-9 to TRBJ2-7; 7 bases line up with TRBD2. Germline V lookup: CDR1 SEHNR, CDR2 FQNEAQ (reference sequence). This CDR3 has 15 amino acids. Unmatched junction bases numbered 10, after V lost 6 bases and J lost 2 bases. CDR3 in amino acids: CASSLLGGETYEQYF. The CDR3 nucleotides read TGTGCCAGCAGTTTACTTGGGGGGGAGACCTACGAGCAGTACTTC.

This chain links TRBV5-1 with TRBJ1-5; 11 positions agree with TRBD1. V dropped 1 base and J dropped 5; count of bases not matched to a gene: 14. Germline loops: CDR1 SGHRS, CDR2 YFSETQ. The CDR3 has 19 residues. The chain's CDR3 is CASSLPKDRGLVSHQPQHF. CDR3 sequence (DNA): TGCGCCAGCAGCTTGCCTAAGGACAGGGGGCTCGTGAGTCATCAGCCCCAGCATTTT.

The chain uses TRBV19 and TRBJ1-2; 10 bases align to TRBD1. Germline V CDR1 and CDR2: LNHDA, SQIVND (reference sequence). This CDR3 has 15 residues. With 8 bases clipped from V and 3 bases from J, the junction kept 9 bases outside the gene matches. This CDR3 reads CASRVVGTGDYGYTF. The CDR3 bases are TGTGCCAGTCGAGTGGTAGGGACAGGGGACTATGGCTACACCTTC.

The chain carries TRBV10-3 and TRBJ2-2; unclear D gene. The germline V gene encodes CDR1 ENHRY and CDR2 SYGVKD. This CDR3 spans 14 amino acids. The V and J ends lost 4 bases and 5 bases respectively, with 11 bases between them. The CDR3 here is CAISADRTTGELFF. CDR3 bases: TGTGCCATCAGTGCTGATCGCACAACCGGGGAGCTGTTTTTT.

The rearrangement uses TRBV7-2 and TRBJ2-7, with D perhaps matching TRBD2 (7 bases). The germline V and J ends were trimmed by 0 bases and 0 bases, with 12 bases remaining between them. CDR3 length: 16 amino acids. Germline V gene sequence: CDR1 SGHTA, CDR2 FQGNSA. The CDR3 DNA follows: TGTGCCAGCAGCTTAGCTGGCGGGGGCTACTCCTACGAGCAGTACTTC. Translating gives CASSLAGGGYSYEQYF.

The rearrangement uses TRBV2 and TRBJ1-3, with 8 bases lining up with TRBD1. In germline, CDR1 is SNHLY, CDR2 FYNNEI. V trimming: 6 bases; J trimming: 1 base; junction bases outside the gene matches: 14. There are 18 residues in the CDR3. In DNA form, the CDR3 reads TGTGCCAGCAGCCCAGGACAGGGTTTCTCGGAGTCTGGAAACACCATATATTTT. Translation: CASSPGQGFSESGNTIYF.

CDR3 sequence: CASSLYPGGGNQPQHF. In nucleotides, the CDR3 is TGTGCCAGCAGCCTCTACCCAGGGGGCGGCAATCAGCCCCAGCATTTT. The J gene is TRBJ1-5, the V gene TRBV27; 8 bases map to TRBD1. The CDR3 consists of 16 residues. The J segment lost 2 bases and the V segment lost 6 bases, leaving 9 bases of the junction unmatched. Germline lookup yields CDR1 MNHEY and CDR2 SMNVEV (reference sequence).

V gene TRBV7-9 combines with J gene TRBJ2-3; D possibly corresponds to TRBD2 (6 bases). The CDR3 has 15 residues. Trimming stripped 3 bases from V and 6 bases from J, with 16 bases between. CDR1 SEHNR and CDR2 FQNEAQ come from the germline V gene (reference sequence). CDR3 coding DNA: TGTGCCAGCAGCTTTGGGAGGTCCTCCGGGGATACGCAGTATTTT. Its protein is CASSFGRSSGDTQYF.

V gene TRBV9 combines with J gene TRBJ2-2, with D possibly TRBD1 on 6 matching bases. The CDR3 is 15 residues long. CDR1 is SGDLS and CDR2 is YYNGEE in the germline V gene. The V and J ends lost 2 bases and 0 bases respectively, with 8 bases between them. This chain's CDR3 is CASSVQGTNTGELFF. The CDR3 DNA follows: TGTGCCAGCAGCGTGCAGGGGACGAACACCGGGGAGCTGTTTTTT.

The genes are TRBV4-3 and TRBJ1-1; D is ambiguous. Trimming took off 4 bases at V and 2 bases at J, with 11 bases between the two ends. Per germline, CDR1 LGHNA and CDR2 YSLEER. The CDR3 is made up of 14 amino acids. The CDR3, as DNA: TGCGCCAGCAGCCCTACGACTTTCAACACTGAAGCTTTCTTT. Translating gives CASSPTTFNTEAFF.

The V and J genes are TRBV28 and TRBJ2-1; 16 bases line up with TRBD2. This CDR3 contains 16 residues. Per the germline V gene, CDR1 is MDHEN and CDR2 is SYDVKM. Unmatched junction bases numbered 5, after V lost 5 bases and J lost 7 bases. CDR3 in DNA: TGTGCCAGCAGTCGCTCGGGACTAGCGGGAGGGAATGAGCAGTTCTTC. Encoded protein: CASSRSGLAGGNEQFF.

CDR3 region: CASSPTLGTGSEAFF. Written as DNA, the CDR3 is TGTGCCAGCAGTCCGACCCTAGGGACAGGCAGTGAAGCTTTCTTT. The rearrangement uses TRBV2 and TRBJ1-1, with TRBD1 identical over 8 bases. Germline V gene lookup returns CDR1 SNHLY and CDR2 FYNNEI. This CDR3 contains 15 residues. V lost 5 bases, J lost 7 bases, and 12 bases stayed unmatched.

This rearrangement joins TRBV27 to TRBJ1-5, with TRBD1 identical over 10 bases. CDR1 MNHEY and CDR2 SMNVEV come from the germline V gene (reference sequence). The CDR3 sequence is 15 residues long. V trimming: 4 bases; J trimming: 5 bases; junction bases outside the gene matches: 5. The CDR3 region is CASSSRTGGDQPQHF. CDR3 sequence (DNA): TGTGCCAGCAGTTCCCGGACAGGGGGAGATCAGCCCCAGCATTTT.

The J gene is TRBJ2-5, the V gene TRBV5-1, with TRBD2 matching over 15 bases. The CDR3 length is 18 residues. CDR1 and CDR2 (germline): SGHRS, YFSETQ. Germline trimming cut 4 bases from V and 4 bases from J; bases unmatched to any gene: 11. In nucleotides, the CDR3 is TGCGCCAGCAGCGAAGGACAACCGGGACTAGCGGGGGGAGAGACCCAGTACTTC. Protein product: CASSEGQPGLAGGETQYF.

The chain employs TRBV5-4 and TRBJ2-2; 10 bases line up with TRBD2. The ends lost 4 bases at V and 1 base at J; junction bases unmatched: 4. From germline, CDR1 is SGHNT and CDR2 YYREEE (reference sequence). This CDR3 is built from 16 residues. The CDR3 sequence: CASSPGLAKNTGELFF. The CDR3 DNA follows: TGTGCCAGCAGCCCGGGACTAGCGAAGAACACCGGGGAGCTGTTTTTT.

The chain combines TRBV18 with TRBJ2-5, with 8 bases aligning to TRBD1. The CDR3 totals 14 residues. Germline V CDR1 and CDR2: KGHSH, LQKENI. V lost 3 bases to trimming and J lost 4 bases; unmatched junction nucleotides: 4. The CDR3 sequence is CASSPLGQGETQYF. The CDR3 bases are TGTGCCAGCTCACCTCTCGGACAGGGAGAGACCCAGTACTTC.

The chain joins TRBV15 to TRBJ2-7; 9 nucleotides agree with TRBD2. The CDR3 loop spans 15 amino acids. Per germline, CDR1 LNHNV and CDR2 YYDKDF (reference sequence). After removal of 1 base from V and 4 bases from J, the junction contained 5 bases not matched to a gene. CDR3 amino acids: CATSRAASGMYEQYF. DNA of the CDR3: TGTGCCACCAGCAGAGCGGCTAGCGGGATGTACGAGCAGTACTTC.

This clone has just one count. The chain employs TRBV30 and TRBJ2-3; no clear D gene. The V end was cut by 2 bases, the J end by 2 bases, with 8 bases between. The CDR3 contains 13 residues. The germline CDR1 and CDR2 sequences are GTSNPN and SVGIG (reference sequence). The CDR3 bases are TGTGCCTGGAGTTCCAGGCCCACAGATACGCAGTATTTT. The encoded protein is CAWSSRPTDTQYF. The variable domain in full, with the rest retrieved from reference TRBV30 and TRBJ2-3, is SQTIHQWPATLVQPVGSPLSLECTVEGTSNPNLYWYRQAAGRGLQLLFYSVGIGQISSEVPQNLSASRPQDRQFILSSKKLLLSDSGFYLCAWSSRPTDTQYFGPGTRLTVL.

This clone was observed a handful of times. This chain connects TRBV28 to TRBJ1-2, with TRBD1 as a possible D gene (6 bases). The CDR3 is made up of 15 amino acids. In germline, CDR1 is MDHEN, CDR2 SYDVKM. Trimming cost V 4 bases and J 4 bases, with 16 bases left between them. The CDR3 DNA reads TGTGCCAGCAGTTATGTGCAGGGAGGGGGCTATGGCTACACCTTC. Translating it yields CASSYVQGGGYGYTF.

In this sample, this clone turned up once. V and J are TRBV7-9 and TRBJ2-2; TRBD2 aligns across 9 bases. CDR3 size: 15 residues. V was clipped by 2 bases and J by 6 bases; unmatched bases: 4. From germline, CDR1 is SEHNR and CDR2 FQNEAQ (reference sequence). CDR3 sequence reads: CASSLQAGGSGELFF. CDR3 sequence (DNA): TGTGCCAGCAGCTTACAAGCGGGGGGATCCGGGGAGCTGTTTTTT.

This chain links TRBV4-2 with TRBJ2-1; perhaps TRBD1 as D (5 bases). The CDR3 spans 14 residues. Germline-derived CDR1 and CDR2 are LGHNA and YNFKEQ. V was clipped by 3 bases and J by 2 bases, with 8 bases between them. The CDR3 region is CASSHRATYNEQFF. The CDR3 region has the DNA TGTGCCAGCAGCCACAGGGCTACCTACAATGAGCAGTTCTTC.

This clone showed up just once. J is TRBJ1-6 and V is TRBV1. TRBV1 is flagged as a pseudogene. The CDR3 totals 21 residues. CDR3 sequence (DNA): TGCACCAGCAGCCAACCGACCGGCTGGGACTCCCAAGGATACTATAATTCACCCCTCCACTTT. Its translation is CTSSQPTGWDSQGYYNSPLHF.

The chain has TRBV11-3 and TRBJ2-5; D remains ambiguous. Trimming took off 1 base at V and 1 base at J, with 7 bases between the two ends. Germline V gives CDR1 SGHNT, CDR2 YENEEA. The CDR3 spans 14 residues. CDR3 nucleotide sequence: TGTGCCAGCAGCTTAGGTATCGGCCAAGAGACCCAGTACTTC. Translating gives CASSLGIGQETQYF.

The genes are TRBV6-5 and TRBJ1-1, with D unresolved. The V end lost 0 bases, the J end lost 0 bases, and 5 bases lay between the germline ends. CDR3 length: 14 amino acids. The germline gives CDR1 MNHEY, CDR2 SVGAGI. The CDR3 coding sequence is TGTGCCAGCAGTTACTCGGAGATGAACACTGAAGCTTTCTTT. This translates into CASSYSEMNTEAFF.

This chain uses TRBV27 with TRBJ1-1, with a possible D match to TRBD1 (6 bases). The germline CDR1 and CDR2 sequences are MNHEY and SMNVEV (reference sequence). The CDR3 totals 14 residues. V dropped 3 bases and J dropped 3 bases, with 11 bases sitting between them. The CDR3: CASSFGTGYTEAFF. The DNA for the CDR3 is TGTGCCAGCAGTTTCGGAACAGGGTACACTGAAGCTTTCTTT.